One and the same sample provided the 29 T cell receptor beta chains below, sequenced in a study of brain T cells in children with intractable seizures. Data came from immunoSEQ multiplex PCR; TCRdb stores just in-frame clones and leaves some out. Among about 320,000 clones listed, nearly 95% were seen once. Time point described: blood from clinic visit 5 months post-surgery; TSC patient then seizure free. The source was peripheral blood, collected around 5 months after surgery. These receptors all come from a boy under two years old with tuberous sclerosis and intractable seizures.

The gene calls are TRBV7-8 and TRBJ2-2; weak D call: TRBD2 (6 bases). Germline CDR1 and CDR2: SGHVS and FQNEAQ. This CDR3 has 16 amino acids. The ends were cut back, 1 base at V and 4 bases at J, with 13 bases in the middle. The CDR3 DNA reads TGTGCCAGCAGCTTAGTGGGACTCCAGTTCACCGGGGAGCTGTTTTTT. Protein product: CASSLVGLQFTGELFF.

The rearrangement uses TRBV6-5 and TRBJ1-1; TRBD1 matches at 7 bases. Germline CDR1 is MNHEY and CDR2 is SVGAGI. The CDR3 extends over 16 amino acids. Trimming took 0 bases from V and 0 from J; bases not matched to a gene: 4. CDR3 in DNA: TGTGCCAGCAGTTACTCGACAGGGACCATGAACACTGAAGCTTTCTTT. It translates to CASSYSTGTMNTEAFF.

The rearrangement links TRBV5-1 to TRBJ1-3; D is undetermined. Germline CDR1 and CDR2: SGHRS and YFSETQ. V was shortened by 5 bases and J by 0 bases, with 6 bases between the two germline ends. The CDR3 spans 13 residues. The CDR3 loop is CASSTYSGNTIYF. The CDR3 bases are TGCGCCAGCAGTACATACTCTGGAAACACCATATATTTT.

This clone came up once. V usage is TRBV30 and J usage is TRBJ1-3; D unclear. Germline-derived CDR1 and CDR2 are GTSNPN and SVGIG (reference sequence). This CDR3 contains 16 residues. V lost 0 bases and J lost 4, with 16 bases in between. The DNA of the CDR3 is TGTGCCTGGAGTGTAGGAGCTCCGGGCCCGGGAAACACCATATATTTT. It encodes CAWSVGAPGPGNTIYF.

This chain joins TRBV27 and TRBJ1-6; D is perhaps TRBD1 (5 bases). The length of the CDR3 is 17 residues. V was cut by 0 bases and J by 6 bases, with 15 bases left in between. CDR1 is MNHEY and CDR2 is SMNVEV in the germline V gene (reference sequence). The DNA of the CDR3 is TGTGCCAGCAGTTTATCGATCCTCAGGGTTCCTAATTCACCCCTCCACTTT. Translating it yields CASSLSILRVPNSPLHF.

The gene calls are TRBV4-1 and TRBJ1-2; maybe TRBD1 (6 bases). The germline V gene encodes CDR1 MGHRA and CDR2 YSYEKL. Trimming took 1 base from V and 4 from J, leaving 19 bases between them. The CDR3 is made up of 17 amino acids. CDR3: CASSQVFNRDTAYGYTF. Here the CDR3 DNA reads TGCGCCAGCAGCCAAGTTTTCAACCGGGACACGGCCTATGGCTACACCTTC.

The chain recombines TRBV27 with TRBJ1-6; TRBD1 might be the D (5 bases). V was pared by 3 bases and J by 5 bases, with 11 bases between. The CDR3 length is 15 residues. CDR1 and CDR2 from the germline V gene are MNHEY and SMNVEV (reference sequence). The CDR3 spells CASSLAVGDNSPLHF. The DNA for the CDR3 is TGTGCCAGCAGTTTGGCGGTGGGGGATAATTCACCCCTCCACTTT.

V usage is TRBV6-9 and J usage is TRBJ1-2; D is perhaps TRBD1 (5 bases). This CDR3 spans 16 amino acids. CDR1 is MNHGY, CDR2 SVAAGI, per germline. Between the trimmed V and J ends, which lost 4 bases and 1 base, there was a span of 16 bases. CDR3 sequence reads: CASSSPRAPLNYGYTF. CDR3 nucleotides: TGTGCCAGCAGTTCCCCCAGGGCCCCTCTTAACTATGGCTACACCTTC.

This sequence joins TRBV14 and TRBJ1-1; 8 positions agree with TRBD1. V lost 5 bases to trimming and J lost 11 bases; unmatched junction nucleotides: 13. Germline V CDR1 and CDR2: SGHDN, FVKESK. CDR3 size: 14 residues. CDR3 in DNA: TGTGCCAGCAGCTCCCCGGACAGGGAGCGTTTCGCTTTCTTT. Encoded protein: CASSSPDRERFAFF.

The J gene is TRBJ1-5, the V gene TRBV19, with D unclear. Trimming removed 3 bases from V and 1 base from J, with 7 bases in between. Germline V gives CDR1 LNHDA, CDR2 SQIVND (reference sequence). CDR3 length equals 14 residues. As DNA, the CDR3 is TGTGCCAGTAGTATCGGCGGGAGCAATCAGCCCCAGCATTTT. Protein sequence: CASSIGGSNQPQHF.

CDR3 loop: CASSSWNSNQPQHF. The CDR3 coding sequence is TGCGCCAGCAGCTCCTGGAATAGCAATCAGCCCCAGCATTTT. This rearrangement joins TRBV4-1 to TRBJ1-5; D not resolved. Germline CDR1 MGHRA, CDR2 YSYEKL. There are 14 residues in the CDR3. Trimming took 5 bases from V and 0 from J, leaving 8 bases between them.

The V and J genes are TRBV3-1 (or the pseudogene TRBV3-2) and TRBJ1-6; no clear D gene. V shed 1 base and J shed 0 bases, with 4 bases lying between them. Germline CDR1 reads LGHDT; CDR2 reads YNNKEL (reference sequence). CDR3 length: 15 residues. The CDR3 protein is CASSQGSSYNSPLHF. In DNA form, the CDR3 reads TGTGCCAGCAGCCAAGGGTCCTCCTATAATTCACCCCTCCACTTT.

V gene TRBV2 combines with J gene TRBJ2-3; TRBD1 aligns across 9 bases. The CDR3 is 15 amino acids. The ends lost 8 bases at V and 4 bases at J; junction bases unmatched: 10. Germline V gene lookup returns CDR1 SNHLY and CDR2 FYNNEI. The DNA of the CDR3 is TGTGCCAGCCTCGAAGGAACAGGGGGCGCAGATACGCAGTATTTT. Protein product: CASLEGTGGADTQYF.

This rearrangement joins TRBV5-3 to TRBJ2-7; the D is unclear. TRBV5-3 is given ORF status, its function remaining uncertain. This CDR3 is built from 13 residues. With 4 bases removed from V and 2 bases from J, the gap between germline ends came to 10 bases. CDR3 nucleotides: TGTGCCAGAAGCCCGAGTGCGGCCTACGAGCAGTACTTC. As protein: CARSPSAAYEQYF.

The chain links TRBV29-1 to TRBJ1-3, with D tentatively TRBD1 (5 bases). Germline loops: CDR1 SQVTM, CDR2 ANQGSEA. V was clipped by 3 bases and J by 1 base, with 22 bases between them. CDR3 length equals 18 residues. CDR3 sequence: CSVEAGARAVRSGNTIYF. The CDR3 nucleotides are TGCAGCGTTGAGGCTGGGGCCCGGGCTGTACGTTCTGGAAACACCATATATTTT.

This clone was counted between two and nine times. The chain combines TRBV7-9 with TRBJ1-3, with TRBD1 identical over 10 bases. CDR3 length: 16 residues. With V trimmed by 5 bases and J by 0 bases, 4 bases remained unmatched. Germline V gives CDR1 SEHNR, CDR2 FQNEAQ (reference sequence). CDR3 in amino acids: CASSTRTGGSGNTIYF. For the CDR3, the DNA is TGTGCCAGCAGCACCCGGACAGGGGGCTCTGGAAACACCATATATTTT.

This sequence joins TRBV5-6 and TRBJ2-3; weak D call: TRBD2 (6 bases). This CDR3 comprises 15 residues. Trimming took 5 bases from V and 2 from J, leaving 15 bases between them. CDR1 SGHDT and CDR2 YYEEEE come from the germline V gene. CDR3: CASRPGGTHTDTQYF. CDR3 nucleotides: TGTGCCAGCAGACCTGGGGGGACCCACACAGATACGCAGTATTTT. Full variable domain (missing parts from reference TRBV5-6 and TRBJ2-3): DAGVTQSPTHLIKTRGQQVTLRCSPKSGHDTVSWYQQALGQGPQFIFQYYEEEERQRGNFPDRFSGHQFPNYSSELNVNALLLGDSALYLCASRPGGTHTDTQYFGPGTRLTVL.

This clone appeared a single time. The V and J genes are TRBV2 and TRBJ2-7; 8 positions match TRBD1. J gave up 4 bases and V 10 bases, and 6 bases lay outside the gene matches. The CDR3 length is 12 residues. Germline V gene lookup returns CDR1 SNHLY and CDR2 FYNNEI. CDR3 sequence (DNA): TGTGCCATTCGGACAGGGCAGTACGAGCAGTACTTC. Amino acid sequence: CAIRTGQYEQYF.

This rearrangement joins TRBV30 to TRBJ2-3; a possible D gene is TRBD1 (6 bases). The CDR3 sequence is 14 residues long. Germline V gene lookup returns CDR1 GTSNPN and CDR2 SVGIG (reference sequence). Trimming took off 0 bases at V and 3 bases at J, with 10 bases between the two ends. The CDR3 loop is CAWSVGGQTDTQYF. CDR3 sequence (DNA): TGTGCCTGGAGTGTAGGGGGTCAGACAGATACGCAGTATTTT. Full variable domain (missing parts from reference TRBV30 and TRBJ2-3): SQTIHQWPATLVQPVGSPLSLECTVEGTSNPNLYWYRQAAGRGLQLLFYSVGIGQISSEVPQNLSASRPQDRQFILSSKKLLLSDSGFYLCAWSVGGQTDTQYFGPGTRLTVL.

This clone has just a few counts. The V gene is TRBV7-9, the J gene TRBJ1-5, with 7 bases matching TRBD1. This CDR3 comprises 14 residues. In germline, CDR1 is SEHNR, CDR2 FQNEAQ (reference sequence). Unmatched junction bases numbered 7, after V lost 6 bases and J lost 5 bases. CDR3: CASSSDRDYQPQHF. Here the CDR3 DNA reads TGTGCCAGCAGTTCCGACAGGGACTATCAGCCCCAGCATTTT.

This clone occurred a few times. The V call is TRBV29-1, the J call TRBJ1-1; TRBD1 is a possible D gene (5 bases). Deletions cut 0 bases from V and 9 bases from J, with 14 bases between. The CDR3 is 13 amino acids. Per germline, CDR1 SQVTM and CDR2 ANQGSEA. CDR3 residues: CSVEEGAGGKAFF. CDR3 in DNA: TGCAGCGTTGAAGAAGGGGCGGGGGGGAAAGCTTTCTTT.

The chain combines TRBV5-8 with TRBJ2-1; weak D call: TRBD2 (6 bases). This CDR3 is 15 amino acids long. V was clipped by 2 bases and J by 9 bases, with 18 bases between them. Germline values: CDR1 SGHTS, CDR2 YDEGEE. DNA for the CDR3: TGTGCCAGCAGCTTTTTCCTAGCGTTTGCAGGTGAGCAGTTCTTC. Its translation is CASSFFLAFAGEQFF. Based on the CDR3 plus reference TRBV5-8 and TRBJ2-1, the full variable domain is EAGVTQSPTHLIKTRGQQATLRCSPISGHTSVYWYQQALGLGLQFLLWYDEGEERNRGNFPPRFSGRQFPNYSSELNVNALELEDSALYLCASSFFLAFAGEQFFGPGTRLTVL.

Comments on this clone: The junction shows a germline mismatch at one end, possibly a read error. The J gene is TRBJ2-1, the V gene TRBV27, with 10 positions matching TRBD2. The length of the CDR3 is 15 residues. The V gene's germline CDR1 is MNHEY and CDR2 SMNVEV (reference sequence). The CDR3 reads CVSSFSLAGDNEQFF. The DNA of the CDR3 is TGTGTCAGCAGTTTCTCGCTAGCGGGGGACAATGAGCAGTTCTTC.

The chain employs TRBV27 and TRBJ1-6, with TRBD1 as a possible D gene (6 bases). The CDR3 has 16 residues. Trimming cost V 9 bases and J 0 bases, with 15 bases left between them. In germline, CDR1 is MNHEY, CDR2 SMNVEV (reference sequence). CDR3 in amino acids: CASEQGPRSYNSPLHF. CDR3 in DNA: TGTGCCAGTGAGCAGGGGCCGCGCTCCTATAATTCACCCCTCCACTTT.

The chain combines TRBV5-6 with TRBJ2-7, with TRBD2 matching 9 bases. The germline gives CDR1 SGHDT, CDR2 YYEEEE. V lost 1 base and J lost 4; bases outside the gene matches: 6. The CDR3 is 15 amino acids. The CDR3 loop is CASSLSGGMKYEQYF. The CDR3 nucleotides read TGTGCCAGCAGCTTGAGCGGGGGGATGAAGTACGAGCAGTACTTC.

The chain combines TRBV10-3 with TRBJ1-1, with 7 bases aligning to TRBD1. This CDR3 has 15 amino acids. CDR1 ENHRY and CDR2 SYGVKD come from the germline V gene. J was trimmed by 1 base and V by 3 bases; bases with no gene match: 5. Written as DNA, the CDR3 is TGTGCCATCAGTGACCATCAGGGGGGGAACACTGAAGCTTTCTTT. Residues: CAISDHQGGNTEAFF.

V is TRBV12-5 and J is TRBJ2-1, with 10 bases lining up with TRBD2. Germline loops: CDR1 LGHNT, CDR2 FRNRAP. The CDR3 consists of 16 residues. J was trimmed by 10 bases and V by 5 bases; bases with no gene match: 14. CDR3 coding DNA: TGTGCTAGTGGTCCGAGCCCCGAGCGGGGGGGCAGGGAGCAGTTCTTC. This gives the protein CASGPSPERGGREQFF. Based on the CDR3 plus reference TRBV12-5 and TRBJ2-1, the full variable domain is DARVTQTPRHKVTEMGQEVTMRCQPILGHNTVFWYRQTMMQGLELLAYFRNRAPLDDSGMPKDRFSAEMPDATLATLKIQPSEPRDSAVYFCASGPSPERGGREQFFGPGTRLTVL.

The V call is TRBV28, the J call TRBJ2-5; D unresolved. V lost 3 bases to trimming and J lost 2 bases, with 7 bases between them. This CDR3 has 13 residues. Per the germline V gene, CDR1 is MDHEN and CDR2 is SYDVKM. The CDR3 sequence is CASSLVGQETQYF. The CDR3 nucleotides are TGTGCCAGCAGTTTGGTCGGTCAAGAGACCCAGTACTTC.

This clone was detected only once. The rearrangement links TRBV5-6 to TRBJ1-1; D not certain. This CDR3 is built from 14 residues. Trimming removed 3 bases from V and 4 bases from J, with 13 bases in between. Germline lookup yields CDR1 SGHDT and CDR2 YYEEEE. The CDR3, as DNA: TGTGCCAGCAGCTCCCCGGTCCGGGGCACTGAAGCTTTCTTT. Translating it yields CASSSPVRGTEAFF.